The 13 T cell receptor beta chains below all came from one sample that was sequenced in a study of T cells in Graves' hyperthyroidism and ophthalmopathy. The TCR beta CDR3 regions underwent amplification using RNA transcripts as the source. A first-round RT-PCR of the TCR CDR3 used the HTBI primer set. MiXCR, applied by TCRdb to the multiplex PCR reads, yields one record per CDR3 protein. The sample lists around 400,000 distinct CDR3 sequences, 15% to 18% occurring once. The sequenced sample was blood. The receptor source for this set is a woman aged 18-29 years with Graves' hyperthyroidism that later progressed to Graves' ophthalmopathy.

This clonotype was recorded many times. The V gene is TRBV2, the J gene TRBJ2-5; the D call may be TRBD1 or TRBD2 (6 bases each). The ends were cut back, 6 bases at V and 1 base at J, with 18 bases in the middle. Germline V lookup: CDR1 SNHLY, CDR2 FYNNEI. CDR3 length: 16 residues. CDR3 DNA: TGTGCCAGCAGGAGACAAAGGGGGGAGGCCCAAGAGACCCAGTACTTC. Its protein product is CASRRQRGEAQETQYF.

There are many counts of this clonotype. The chain is built from TRBV18 and TRBJ2-5; no reliable D call. The V gene's germline CDR1 is KGHSH and CDR2 LQKENI. The CDR3 extends over 13 amino acids. The V end lost 5 bases, the J end lost 3 bases, and 10 bases lay between the germline ends. CDR3: CASSARTEETQYF. In nucleotides, the CDR3 is TGTGCCAGCTCAGCAAGGACGGAAGAGACCCAGTACTTC.

This chain uses TRBV28 with TRBJ1-2; the D is unclear. The CDR3 covers 13 residues. The germline V gene has CDR1 MDHEN and CDR2 SYDVKM. V lost 7 bases and J 8 bases, leaving 17 bases between the germline ends. CDR3 in amino acids: CASTSHSAQGYTF. The CDR3, as DNA: TGTGCCAGCACTAGCCATTCAGCGCAAGGCTACACCTTC.

This clonotype was counted only a few times. The genes are TRBV14 and TRBJ2-1; 9 nucleotides line up with TRBD2. This CDR3 has 18 amino acids. The germline V gene encodes CDR1 SGHDN and CDR2 FVKESK. J was trimmed by 0 bases and V by 3 bases; bases with no gene match: 9. The CDR3 loop is CASSHLFFSGSSYNEQFF. The CDR3, as DNA: TGTGCCAGCAGCCACCTTTTTTTTAGCGGGAGCTCCTACAATGAGCAGTTCTTC.

The genes are TRBV4-1 and TRBJ2-7; possibly TRBD1 for D (6 bases). The germline CDR1 and CDR2 sequences are MGHRA and YSYEKL. The V end was cut by 1 base, the J end by 2 bases, with 12 bases between. CDR3 length: 15 amino acids. The CDR3 nucleotides are TGCGCCAGCAGCCAAGTCCGGGACAATACCTACGAGCAGTACTTC. This gives the protein CASSQVRDNTYEQYF.

This clonotype was seen only a few times. The chain combines TRBV7-2 with TRBJ2-5; D is uncertain. CDR3 length: 14 residues. The germline gives CDR1 SGHTA, CDR2 FQGNSA. V lost 5 bases and J lost 5, with 15 bases in between. In DNA, the CDR3 is TGTGCCAGCAGCCCGAGCCCCGTCGGGGAGACCCAGTACTTC. Translation gives CASSPSPVGETQYF.

The table lists this clonotype with a few counts. The chain combines TRBV27 with TRBJ2-5; TRBD1 might be the D (6 bases). V shed 6 bases and J shed 3 bases, with 26 bases lying between them. Germline V gene data show CDR1 as MNHEY and CDR2 as SMNVEV (reference sequence). The CDR3 extends over 18 amino acids. CDR3 sequence (DNA): TGTGCCAGCAGCTCTTTGGGTCCCACAGGGTACGGGAAAGAGACCCAGTACTTC. Protein sequence: CASSSLGPTGYGKETQYF.

In its sample, this clonotype was seen many times. The chain employs TRBV7-9 and TRBJ1-1; possibly TRBD1 for D (5 bases). V lost 5 bases, J lost 1 base, and 11 bases lay in between. Germline values: CDR1 SEHNR, CDR2 FQNEAQ (reference sequence). The CDR3 loop spans 14 amino acids. The CDR3 is CASSLGLTNTEAFF. CDR3 bases: TGTGCCAGCAGCCTGGGACTCACGAACACTGAAGCTTTCTTT.

This clonotype was observed many times. The chain has TRBV3-1 and TRBJ1-6; the D is unclear. This CDR3 is 14 amino acids long. V was shortened by 4 bases and J by 8 bases, with 12 bases between the two germline ends. Germline CDR1 and CDR2: LGHDT and YNNKEL (reference sequence). Here the CDR3 DNA reads TGTGCCAGCAGCCCCGGCCCCGCGGATTCACCCCTCCACTTT. It encodes CASSPGPADSPLHF.

The genes are TRBV10-3 and TRBJ2-3, with 12 nucleotides matching TRBD1. The germline CDR1 and CDR2 sequences are ENHRY and SYGVKD. CDR3 size: 17 residues. The V segment lost 5 bases and the J segment 5 bases; nucleotides outside the gene matches: 11. The CDR3 DNA reads TGTGCCATCAGTCCATCCCCGGGACAGGGGGCCGAAGATACGCAGTATTTT. Its translation: CAISPSPGQGAEDTQYF.

This clonotype was observed at least ten times. The chain has TRBV5-1 and TRBJ2-1, with D possibly TRBD2 on 5 matching bases. With 2 bases removed from V and 7 bases from J, the gap between germline ends came to 13 bases. Germline V gene sequence: CDR1 SGHRS, CDR2 YFSETQ. The CDR3 is 14 amino acids. The CDR3 sequence: CASSLEGSQNEQFF. The CDR3, as DNA: TGCGCCAGCAGCTTAGAGGGTTCCCAGAATGAGCAGTTCTTC.

This clonotype was seen more than once but under ten times. With a much larger clone just one base away, this may be a read error. The rearrangement uses TRBV30 and TRBJ2-5; D uncertain. CDR3 size: 14 residues. Per germline, CDR1 GTSNPN and CDR2 SVGIG (reference sequence). The chain's CDR3 is CAWSAIASGEAQYF. CDR3 DNA sequence: TGTGCCTGGAGTGCTATCGCAAGTGGAGAGGCCCAGTACTTC.

The table lists this clonotype with many counts. The CDR3 coding sequence is TGTGCCAGCAGCTTAGAAGCAACTAATGAAAAACTGTTTTTT. Translating it yields CASSLEATNEKLFF. The chain carries TRBV7-9 and TRBJ1-4, with D hard to call. The germline V and J ends were trimmed by 1 base and 0 bases, with 3 bases remaining between them. The CDR3 is made up of 14 amino acids. The V gene's germline CDR1 is SEHNR and CDR2 FQNEAQ (reference sequence).